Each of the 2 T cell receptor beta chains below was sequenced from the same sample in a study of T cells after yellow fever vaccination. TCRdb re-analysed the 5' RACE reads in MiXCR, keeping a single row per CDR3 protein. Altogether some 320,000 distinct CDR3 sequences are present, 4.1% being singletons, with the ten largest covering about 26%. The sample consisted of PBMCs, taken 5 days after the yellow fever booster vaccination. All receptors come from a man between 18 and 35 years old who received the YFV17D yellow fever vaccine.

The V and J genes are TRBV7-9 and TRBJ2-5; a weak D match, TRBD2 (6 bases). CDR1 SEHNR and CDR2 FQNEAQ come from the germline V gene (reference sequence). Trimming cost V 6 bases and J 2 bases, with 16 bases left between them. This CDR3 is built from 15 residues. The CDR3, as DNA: TGTGCCAGCAGGCATGGTGGACTATCTCAAGAGACCCAGTACTTC. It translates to CASRHGGLSQETQYF.

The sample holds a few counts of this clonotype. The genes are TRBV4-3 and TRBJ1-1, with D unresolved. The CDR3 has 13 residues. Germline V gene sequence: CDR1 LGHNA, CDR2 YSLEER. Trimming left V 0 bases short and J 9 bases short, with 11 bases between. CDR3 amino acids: CASSQEVSGQAFF. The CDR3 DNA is TGCGCCAGCAGCCAAGAAGTAAGCGGTCAAGCTTTCTTT.